The clone carrying this T cell receptor (beta chain) was detected a few times. The antigen is unknown. These data come from a study of T cell repertoires in cytomegalovirus infection. Across the whole study: A matching HLA type, together with CMV infection, was signaled by public TCR beta signatures. Whole-study results and caveats: CMV carriers having the relevant HLA were flagged by cumulative public TCR beta family frequency. HLA-C-restricted CMV-specific TCR beta clonotypes were dominant in the ex vivo response.

TCRdb re-called the reads with MiXCR, one entry per CDR3 protein. Among 80,000 to 130,000 distinct CDR3 sequences, more than 20% were seen once, and the ten largest hold roughly two fifths. CDR3 size: 12 residues. Germline values: CDR1 MNHNS, CDR2 SASEGT. V lost 7 bases and J lost 7, with 11 bases in between. The source of this sequence is a human donor in good health (CMV status not recorded). Some clones in this sample may be carry-over from other donors' samples. What was sequenced was CD8+ T cells from PBMCs. The J gene is TRBJ2-1, the V gene TRBV6-1, with D tentatively TRBD1 (6 bases). The CDR3 DNA sequence: TGTGCCAGCAAATTCGGGACAAATGAGCAGTTCTTC. Protein product: CASKFGTNEQFF.